This TCR beta chain is from a study of cytomegalovirus exposure and HLA in healthy donors. The CDR3 has 14 amino acids. Trimming removed 4 bases at V and 4 bases at J, with 13 bases between. From germline, CDR1 is ENHRY and CDR2 SYGVKD. The PCR made use of 60 Vbeta and 13 Jbeta primers. Only in-frame clones appear in the TCRdb table, and some are missing; sequencing was by immunoSEQ multiplex PCR. The table lists 150,000 or so clones, approximately 74% of them singletons. Broader study findings: Three CMV-associated chains were confirmed in vitro to be specific for CMV antigens. The study put some 150 TCR beta chains on its list as cytomegalovirus-associated. Association with HLA alleles at 0.05 false discovery rate was found for 16,951 TCR beta sequences in a later analysis.

The sample holds a few counts of this clone. The antigen is not known. V and J are TRBV10-3 and TRBJ1-1; TRBD1 is a possible D gene (6 bases). The origin of this receptor is a man aged 18 to 29 in good health and CMV-seropositive. The sequenced material came from PBMCs. CDR3 nucleotide sequence: TGTGCCATCAGTGGAATAACAGGGTCCACTGAAGCTTTCTTT. Its protein is CAISGITGSTEAFF.